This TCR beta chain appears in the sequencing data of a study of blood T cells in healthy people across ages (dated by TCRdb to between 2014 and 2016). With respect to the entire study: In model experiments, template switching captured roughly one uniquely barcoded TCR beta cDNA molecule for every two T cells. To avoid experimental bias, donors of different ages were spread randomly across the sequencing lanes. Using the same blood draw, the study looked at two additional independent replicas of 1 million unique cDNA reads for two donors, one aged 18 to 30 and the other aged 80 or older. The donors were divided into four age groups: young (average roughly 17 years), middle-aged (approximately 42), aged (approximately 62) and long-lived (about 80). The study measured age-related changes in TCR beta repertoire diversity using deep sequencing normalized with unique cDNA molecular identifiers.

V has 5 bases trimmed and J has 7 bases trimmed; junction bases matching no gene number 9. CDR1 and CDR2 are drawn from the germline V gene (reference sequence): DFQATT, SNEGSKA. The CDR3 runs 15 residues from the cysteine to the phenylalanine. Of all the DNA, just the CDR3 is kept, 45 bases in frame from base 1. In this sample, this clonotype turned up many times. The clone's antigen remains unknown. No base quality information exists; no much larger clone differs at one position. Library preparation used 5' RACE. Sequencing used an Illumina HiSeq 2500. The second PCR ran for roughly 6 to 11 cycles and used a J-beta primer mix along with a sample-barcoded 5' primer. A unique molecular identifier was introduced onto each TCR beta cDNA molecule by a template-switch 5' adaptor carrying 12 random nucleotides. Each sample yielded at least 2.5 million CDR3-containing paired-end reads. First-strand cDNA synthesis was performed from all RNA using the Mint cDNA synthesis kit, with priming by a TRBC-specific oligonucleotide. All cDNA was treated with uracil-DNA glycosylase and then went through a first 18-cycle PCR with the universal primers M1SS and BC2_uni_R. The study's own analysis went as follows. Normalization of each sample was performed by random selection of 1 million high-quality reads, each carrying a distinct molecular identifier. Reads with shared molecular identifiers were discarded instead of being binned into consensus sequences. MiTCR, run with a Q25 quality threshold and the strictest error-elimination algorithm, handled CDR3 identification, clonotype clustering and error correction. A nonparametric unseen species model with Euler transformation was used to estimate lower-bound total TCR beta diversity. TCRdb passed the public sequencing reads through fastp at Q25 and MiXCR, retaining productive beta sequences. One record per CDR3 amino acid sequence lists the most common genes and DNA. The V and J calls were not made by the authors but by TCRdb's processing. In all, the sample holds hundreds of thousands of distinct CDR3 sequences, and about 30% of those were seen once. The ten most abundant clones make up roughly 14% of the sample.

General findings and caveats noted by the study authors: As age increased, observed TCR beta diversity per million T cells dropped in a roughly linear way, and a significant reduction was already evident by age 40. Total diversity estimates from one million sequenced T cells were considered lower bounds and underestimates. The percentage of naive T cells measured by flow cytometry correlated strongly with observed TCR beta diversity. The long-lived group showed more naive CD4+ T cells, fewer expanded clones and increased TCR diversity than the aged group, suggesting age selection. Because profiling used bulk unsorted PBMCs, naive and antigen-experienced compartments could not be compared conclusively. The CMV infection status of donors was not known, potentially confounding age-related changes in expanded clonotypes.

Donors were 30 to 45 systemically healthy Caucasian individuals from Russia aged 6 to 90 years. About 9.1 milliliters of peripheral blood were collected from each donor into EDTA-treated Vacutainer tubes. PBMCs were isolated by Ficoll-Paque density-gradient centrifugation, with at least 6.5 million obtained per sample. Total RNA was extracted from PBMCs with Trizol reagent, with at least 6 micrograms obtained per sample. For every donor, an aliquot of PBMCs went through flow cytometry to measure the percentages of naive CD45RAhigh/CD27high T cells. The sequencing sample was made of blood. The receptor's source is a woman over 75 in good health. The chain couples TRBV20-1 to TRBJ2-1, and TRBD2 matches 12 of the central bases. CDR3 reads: CSASRTSGVGNEQFF. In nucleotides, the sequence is TGCAGTGCTTCGAGGACTAGCGGGGTAGGGAATGAGCAGTTCTTC.